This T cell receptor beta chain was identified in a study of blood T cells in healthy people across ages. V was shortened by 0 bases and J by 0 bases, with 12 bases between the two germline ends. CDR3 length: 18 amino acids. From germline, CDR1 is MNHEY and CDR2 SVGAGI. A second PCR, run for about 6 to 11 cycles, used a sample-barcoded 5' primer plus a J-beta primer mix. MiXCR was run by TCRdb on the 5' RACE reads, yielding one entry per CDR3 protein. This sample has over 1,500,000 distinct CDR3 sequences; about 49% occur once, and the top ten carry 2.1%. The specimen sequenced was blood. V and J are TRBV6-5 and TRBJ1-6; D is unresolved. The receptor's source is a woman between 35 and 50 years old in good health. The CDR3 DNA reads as TGTGCCAGCAGTTACTCGATCATCCGTAGCTCCTATAATTCACCCCTCCACTTT. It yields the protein CASSYSIIRSSYNSPLHF.